The 17 T cell receptor beta chains presented below share a single source sample, sequenced in a study of shared clonotypes between healthy human individuals. Here immunoSEQ multiplex PCR was the method, and the copy in TCRdb shows in-frame clones only, minus some. The sample shows 2,500,000 or so clones, roughly 90% of them seen only once. Specimen: naive CD4+ T cells from PBMCs. This sample's subset: CD45RA+ positively selected. Every receptor here comes from a man aged 18-30 years in good health. Some clones in this sample may be carry-over from other donors' samples.

J is TRBJ2-2 and V is TRBV7-3; D gene ambiguous. This CDR3 has 14 amino acids. V gave up 5 bases and J gave up 0 bases, with 7 bases separating them. Germline V gene lookup returns CDR1 SGHTA and CDR2 FQGTGA. DNA of the CDR3: TGTGCCAGCAGCCGTGAGGCGAACACCGGGGAGCTGTTTTTT. This translates into CASSREANTGELFF.

The chain combines TRBV19 with TRBJ2-5; D is possibly TRBD2 (6 bases). Germline V gene sequence: CDR1 LNHDA, CDR2 SQIVND (reference sequence). Trimming cost V 7 bases and J 5 bases, with 14 bases left between them. The CDR3 sequence is 13 residues long. CDR3 coding DNA: TGTGCCAGTATAGGCGTCGGGGGTGAGACCCAGTACTTC. It translates to CASIGVGGETQYF.

This chain joins TRBV6-5 and TRBJ2-7; 7 positions match TRBD2. This CDR3 is built from 13 residues. V was clipped by 8 bases and J by 4 bases; unmatched bases: 8. Germline-derived CDR1 and CDR2 are MNHEY and SVGAGI. The CDR3 reads CASRRDYEYEQYF. CDR3 nucleotide sequence: TGTGCCAGCCGCCGGGACTACGAGTACGAGCAGTACTTC.

J is TRBJ1-5 and V is TRBV30; D is ambiguous. Trimming shortened V by 3 bases and J by 5 bases, and 11 bases separated the two germline ends. Germline CDR1 and CDR2: GTSNPN and SVGIG (reference sequence). The CDR3 totals 13 residues. The CDR3 here is CAWSAERDQPQHF. Here the CDR3 DNA reads TGTGCCTGGAGCGCGGAGAGGGATCAGCCCCAGCATTTT.

This chain links TRBV4-1 with TRBJ1-5; D unresolved. CDR1 and CDR2 from the germline V gene are MGHRA and YSYEKL. The CDR3 is made up of 14 amino acids. Trimming pared 5 bases from V and 6 bases from J, leaving 14 bases between. The DNA for the CDR3 is TGCGCCAGCAGCTCTCCTGGGGTGGGTCAGCCCCAGCATTTT. It translates to CASSSPGVGQPQHF.

The chain couples TRBV18 to TRBJ1-2, with D possibly TRBD1 on 5 matching bases. Germline V gives CDR1 KGHSH, CDR2 LQKENI. V was cut by 3 bases and J by 4 bases, with 15 bases left in between. This CDR3 is 15 amino acids long. The CDR3 DNA reads as TGTGCCAGCTCACCGGGACTTCAAGAGCCCTATGGCTACACCTTC. This codes for CASSPGLQEPYGYTF.

The chain couples TRBV6-4 to TRBJ2-3; D not resolved. Germline V gives CDR1 MRHNA, CDR2 SNTAGT. V was shortened by 6 bases and J by 2 bases, with 9 bases between the two germline ends. CDR3 length equals 13 residues. CDR3 sequence (DNA): TGTGCCAGCAGCCCTCGGGTCACAGATACGCAGTATTTT. Its protein is CASSPRVTDTQYF.

The chain combines TRBV29-1 with TRBJ2-3; D is unclear. There are 12 residues in the CDR3. The V end was cut by 6 bases, the J end by 2 bases, with 9 bases between. Germline CDR1 is SQVTM and CDR2 is ANQGSEA. The CDR3 nucleotides read TGCAGCGTCAAGACGGCCACAGATACGCAGTATTTT. This encodes CSVKTATDTQYF.

This sequence joins TRBV4-3 and TRBJ2-7; 12 bases fit TRBD1. Germline V gene sequence: CDR1 LGHNA, CDR2 YSLEER. CDR3 length: 16 residues. The V gene end was trimmed by 4 bases and the J gene end by 0 bases; junction bases not matched to a gene: 4. CDR3: CASSLMGQGASYEQYF. The CDR3 bases are TGCGCCAGCAGCCTAATGGGACAGGGGGCCTCCTACGAGCAGTACTTC.

This clone was seen a handful of times. The rearrangement joins TRBV4-1 to TRBJ1-2; D gene uncertain. The germline V gene has CDR1 MGHRA and CDR2 YSYEKL. V dropped 3 bases and J dropped 2 bases, with 1 base sitting between them. The CDR3 covers 11 residues. In DNA, the CDR3 is TGCGCCAGCAGCCAGAACTATGGCTACACCTTC. It translates to CASSQNYGYTF.

The chain carries TRBV19 and TRBJ1-4, with D perhaps TRBD1 (5 bases). Trimming pared 0 bases from V and 11 bases from J, leaving 19 bases between. In germline, CDR1 is LNHDA, CDR2 SQIVND (reference sequence). This CDR3 spans 16 amino acids. DNA for the CDR3: TGTGCCAGTAGTATAGAGTACCCCCGGGGGTCCGTGAAACTGTTTTTT. It specifies CASSIEYPRGSVKLFF.

The CDR3 here is CASSTANPADTQYF. The CDR3 DNA reads as TGCGCCAGCAGCACGGCTAACCCGGCAGATACGCAGTATTTT. The chain carries TRBV5-1 and TRBJ2-3; D gene uncertain. CDR1 and CDR2 (germline): SGHRS, YFSETQ. CDR3 size: 14 residues. The V gene lost 4 bases and the J gene lost 4 bases, with 13 bases spanning the gap.

The rearrangement joins TRBV18 to TRBJ2-2; unclear D gene. The V and J ends lost 3 bases and 0 bases respectively, with 11 bases between them. CDR1 is KGHSH, CDR2 LQKENI, per germline. The CDR3 has 16 residues. CDR3: CASSPFSLANTGELFF. The CDR3 bases are TGTGCCAGCTCACCTTTTTCCCTCGCGAACACCGGGGAGCTGTTTTTT.

The chain uses TRBV6-6 and TRBJ2-1, with D maybe TRBD2 (5 bases). The ends were cut back, 5 bases at V and 2 bases at J, with 16 bases in the middle. Germline V gene lookup returns CDR1 MNHNY and CDR2 SVGAGI (reference sequence). CDR3 length: 16 amino acids. The CDR3 region is CASSPLGAATYNEQFF. In DNA, the CDR3 is TGTGCCAGCAGTCCCCTAGGAGCGGCCACCTACAATGAGCAGTTCTTC.

Points on this clone: The identical CDR3 is also encoded by other nucleotide sequences in the sample. The genes are TRBV7-2 and TRBJ2-5, with 11 bases fitting TRBD2. The V gene's germline CDR1 is SGHTA and CDR2 FQGNSA. The CDR3 length is 16 residues. V lost 1 base, J lost 1 base, and 2 bases stayed unmatched. The CDR3 loop reads CASSLGLAGSQETQYF. CDR3 coding DNA: TGTGCCAGCAGCTTAGGACTAGCGGGGAGCCAAGAGACCCAGTACTTC.

The rearrangement uses TRBV27 and TRBJ1-2; possibly TRBD1 for D (5 bases). Germline CDR1 and CDR2: MNHEY and SMNVEV (reference sequence). The CDR3 loop spans 13 amino acids. Trimming stripped 5 bases from V and 8 bases from J, with 15 bases between. CDR3 amino acids: CASSNDRMRGYTF. CDR3 in DNA: TGTGCCAGCAGTAATGACAGAATGAGGGGCTACACCTTC.

The chain joins TRBV5-5 to TRBJ2-7, with D possibly TRBD2 on 6 matching bases. The germline gives CDR1 SGHKS, CDR2 YYEKEE (reference sequence). This CDR3 has 14 residues. Deletions cut 5 bases from V and 3 bases from J, with 15 bases between. The DNA of the CDR3 is TGTGCCAGCAGGCCCCCTACGGACTACTACGAGCAGTACTTC. Translating it yields CASRPPTDYYEQYF.